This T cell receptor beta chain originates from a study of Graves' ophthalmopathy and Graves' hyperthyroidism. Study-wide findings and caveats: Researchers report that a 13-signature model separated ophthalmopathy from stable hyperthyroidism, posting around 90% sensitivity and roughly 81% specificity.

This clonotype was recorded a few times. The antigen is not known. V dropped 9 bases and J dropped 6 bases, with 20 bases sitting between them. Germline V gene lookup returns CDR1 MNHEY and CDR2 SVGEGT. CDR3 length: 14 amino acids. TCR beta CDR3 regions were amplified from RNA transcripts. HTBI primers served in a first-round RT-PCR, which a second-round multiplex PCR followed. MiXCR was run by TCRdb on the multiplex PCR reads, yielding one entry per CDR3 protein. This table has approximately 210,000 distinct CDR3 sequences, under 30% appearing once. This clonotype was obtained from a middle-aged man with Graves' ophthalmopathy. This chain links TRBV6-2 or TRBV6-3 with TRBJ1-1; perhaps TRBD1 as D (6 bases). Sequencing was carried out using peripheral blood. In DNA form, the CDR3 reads TGTGCCAGTGAAGGATCAGGGGCGTCTCCTGAAGCTTTCTTT. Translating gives CASEGSGASPEAFF.